Below, 8 T cell receptor beta chains from the same sample are listed, as sequenced in a study of shared clonotypes between healthy human individuals. Produced via immunoSEQ multiplex PCR; TCRdb's table is partial and in-frame only. The sample lists about 2.3 million clones, approximately 95% occurring once. Sequencing input: naive CD4+ T cells from PBMCs. Sample subset: CD45RA+ positively selected. The receptors stem from a young man in good health. Some clones in this sample may be carry-over from other donors' samples.

The V and J genes are TRBV2 and TRBJ2-1, with a weak D call TRBD2 (6 bases). V lost 8 bases to trimming and J lost 6 bases, with 20 bases between them. The germline V gene has CDR1 SNHLY and CDR2 FYNNEI. The CDR3 contains 15 residues. CDR3 coding DNA: TGTGCCAGCCTATTTAGCGGAACCTACCCCAATGAGCAGTTCTTC. Translation: CASLFSGTYPNEQFF.

V usage is TRBV5-3 and J usage is TRBJ2-1; 15 nucleotides agree with TRBD2. TRBV5-3 is marked as an open reading frame, function uncertain. Trimming cost V 3 bases and J 0 bases; bases outside gene matches: 4. The CDR3 runs 18 residues. CDR3 sequence: CARSWTSGREDSYNEQFF. CDR3 coding DNA: TGTGCCAGAAGCTGGACTAGCGGGAGGGAAGACTCCTACAATGAGCAGTTCTTC.

The chain uses TRBV9 and TRBJ2-3; 12 nucleotides match TRBD2. Germline V lookup: CDR1 SGDLS, CDR2 YYNGEE. V gave up 4 bases and J gave up 3 bases; unmatched junction bases: 12. The length of the CDR3 is 18 residues. The CDR3 DNA is TGTGCCAGCAGCCGACTAGCGGGAGTAGACCAAGGGACAGATACGCAGTATTTT. Translation: CASSRLAGVDQGTDTQYF.

There are a few counts of this clone. This chain links TRBV14 with TRBJ1-5; D is perhaps TRBD1 (5 bases). The CDR3 runs to 14 residues. V was pared by 1 base and J by 9 bases, with 13 bases between. CDR1 SGHDN and CDR2 FVKESK come from the germline V gene. The CDR3 loop reads CASSQAGVQWPQHF. CDR3 DNA sequence: TGTGCCAGCAGCCAAGCGGGGGTACAATGGCCCCAGCATTTT.

The V and J genes are TRBV9 and TRBJ2-7; D ambiguous. CDR1 and CDR2 from the germline V gene are SGDLS and YYNGEE. V dropped 0 bases and J dropped 2 bases, with 12 bases sitting between them. The CDR3 spans 15 residues. CDR3 in DNA: TGTGCCAGCAGCGTAGAGGGCAGACCAACCTACGAGCAGTACTTC. Translated, it gives CASSVEGRPTYEQYF.

This chain links TRBV30 with TRBJ1-2, with a possible D match to TRBD1 (6 bases). The CDR3 contains 15 residues. V lost 0 bases and J lost 3, with 14 bases in between. The germline gives CDR1 GTSNPN, CDR2 SVGIG (reference sequence). The CDR3 region has the DNA TGTGCCTGGAGTGTAGCCGGGGGCAGCCACTATGGCTACACCTTC. Protein sequence: CAWSVAGGSHYGYTF.

The chain combines TRBV6-5 with TRBJ2-3; D is unresolved. V was shortened by 2 bases and J by 6 bases, with 12 bases between the two germline ends. Germline values: CDR1 MNHEY, CDR2 SVGAGI. The CDR3 runs 14 residues. The CDR3 sequence is CASSYRDSRDTQYF. The CDR3 DNA sequence: TGTGCCAGCAGTTACCGTGACTCCAGGGATACGCAGTATTTT.

V usage is TRBV7-3 and J usage is TRBJ2-2, with 7 bases lining up with TRBD1. Germline CDR1 is SGHTA and CDR2 is FQGTGA. This CDR3 is 15 amino acids long. Unmatched junction bases numbered 7, after V lost 5 bases and J lost 4 bases. The CDR3 sequence is CASSPDRDTTGELFF. CDR3 bases: TGTGCCAGCAGCCCTGACAGGGATACCACCGGGGAGCTGTTTTTT.